This TCR beta chain was identified in a study of T cell responses to AZD1222 COVID-19 vaccine. Sequenced by immunoSEQ multiplex PCR; TCRdb stores in-frame clones only, minus some. The sample yields some 100,000 clones, approximately 90% seen once. Germline V lookup: CDR1 LGHDT, CDR2 YNNKEL (reference sequence). The CDR3 spans 16 residues. Trimming at V came to 3 bases and at J to 6 bases, leaving 10 bases not matched to a gene. This TCR came from an adult in good health. The chain joins TRBV3-1 (or the pseudogene TRBV3-2) to TRBJ2-1, with 8 positions matching TRBD2. The source was peripheral blood, collected on day 0 of AZD1222 vaccination. Here the CDR3 DNA reads TGTGCCAGCAGCCATCCCGGGAGGGCCGGGGGCAATGAGCAGTTCTTC. Amino acid sequence: CASSHPGRAGGNEQFF.